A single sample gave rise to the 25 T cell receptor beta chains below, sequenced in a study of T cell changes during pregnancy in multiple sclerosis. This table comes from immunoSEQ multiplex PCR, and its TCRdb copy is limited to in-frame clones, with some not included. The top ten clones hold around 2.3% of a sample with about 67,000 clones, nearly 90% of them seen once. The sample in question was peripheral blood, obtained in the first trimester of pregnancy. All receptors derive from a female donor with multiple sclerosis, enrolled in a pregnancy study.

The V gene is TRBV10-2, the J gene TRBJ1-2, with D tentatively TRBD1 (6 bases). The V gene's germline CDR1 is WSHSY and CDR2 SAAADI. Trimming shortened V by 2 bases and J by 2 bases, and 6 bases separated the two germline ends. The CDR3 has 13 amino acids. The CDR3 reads CASSEQGNYGYTF. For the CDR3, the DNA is TGCGCCAGCAGTGAGCAGGGGAACTATGGCTACACCTTC.

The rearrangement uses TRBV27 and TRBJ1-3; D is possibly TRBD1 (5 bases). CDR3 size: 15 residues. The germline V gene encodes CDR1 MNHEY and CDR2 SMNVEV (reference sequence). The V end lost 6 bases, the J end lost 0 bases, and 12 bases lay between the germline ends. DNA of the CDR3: TGTGCCAGCAGCGGAGGGGCTCTCTCTGGAAACACCATATATTTT. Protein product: CASSGGALSGNTIYF.

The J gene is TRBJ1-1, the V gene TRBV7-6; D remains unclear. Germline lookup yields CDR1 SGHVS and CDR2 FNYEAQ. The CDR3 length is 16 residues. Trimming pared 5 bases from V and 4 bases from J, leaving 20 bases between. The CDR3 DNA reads TGTGCCAGCAGCCCGAGGGTGGCAGGTCTGGCCACTGAAGCTTTCTTT. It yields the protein CASSPRVAGLATEAFF.

CDR3 loop: CASSFIPRGGGGTDTQYF. DNA for the CDR3: TGTGCCAGCAGCTTTATCCCCCGCGGCGGGGGGGGGACAGATACGCAGTATTTT. The chain carries TRBV7-2 and TRBJ2-3; the match to TRBD2 covers 9 bases. The germline V gene has CDR1 SGHTA and CDR2 FQGNSA. The J segment lost 3 bases and the V segment lost 3 bases, leaving 13 bases of the junction unmatched. The CDR3 covers 18 residues.

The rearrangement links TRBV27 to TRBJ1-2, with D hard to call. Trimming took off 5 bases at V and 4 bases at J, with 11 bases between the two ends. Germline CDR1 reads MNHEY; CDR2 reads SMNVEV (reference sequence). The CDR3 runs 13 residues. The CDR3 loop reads CASSPPRGYGYTF. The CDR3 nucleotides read TGTGCCAGCAGTCCTCCCCGGGGCTATGGCTACACCTTC.

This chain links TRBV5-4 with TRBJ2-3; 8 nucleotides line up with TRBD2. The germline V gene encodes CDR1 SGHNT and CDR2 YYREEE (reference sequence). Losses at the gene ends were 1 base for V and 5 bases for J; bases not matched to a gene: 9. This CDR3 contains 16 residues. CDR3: CASSLPGGNAGDTQYF. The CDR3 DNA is TGTGCCAGCAGCTTGCCGGGGGGGAATGCCGGAGATACGCAGTATTTT.

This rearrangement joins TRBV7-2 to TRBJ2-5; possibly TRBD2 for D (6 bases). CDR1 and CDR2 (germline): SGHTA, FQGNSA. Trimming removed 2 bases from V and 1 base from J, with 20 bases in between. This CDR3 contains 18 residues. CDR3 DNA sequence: TGTGCCAGCAGCTTAAACTCGATGGGAGGATTCGCCCAAGAGACCCAGTACTTC. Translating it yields CASSLNSMGGFAQETQYF.

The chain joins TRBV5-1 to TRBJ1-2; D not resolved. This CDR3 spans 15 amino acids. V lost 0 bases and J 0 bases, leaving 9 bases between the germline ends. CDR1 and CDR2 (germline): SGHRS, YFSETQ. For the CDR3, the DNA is TGCGCCAGCAGCTTGGAGTGGGGAGCTAACTATGGCTACACCTTC. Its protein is CASSLEWGANYGYTF.

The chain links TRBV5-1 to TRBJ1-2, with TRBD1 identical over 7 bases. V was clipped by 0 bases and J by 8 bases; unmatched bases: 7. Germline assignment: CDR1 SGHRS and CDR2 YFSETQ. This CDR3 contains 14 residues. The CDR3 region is CASSLEGDSRGYTF. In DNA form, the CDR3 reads TGCGCCAGCAGCTTGGAAGGGGACAGCCGGGGCTACACCTTC.

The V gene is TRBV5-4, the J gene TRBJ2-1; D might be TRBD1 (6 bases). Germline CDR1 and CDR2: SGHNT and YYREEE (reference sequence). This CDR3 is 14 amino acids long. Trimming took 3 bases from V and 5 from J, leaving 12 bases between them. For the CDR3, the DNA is TGTGCCAGCAGCTCCCAGGGGTCGGACAATGAGCAGTTCTTC. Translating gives CASSSQGSDNEQFF.

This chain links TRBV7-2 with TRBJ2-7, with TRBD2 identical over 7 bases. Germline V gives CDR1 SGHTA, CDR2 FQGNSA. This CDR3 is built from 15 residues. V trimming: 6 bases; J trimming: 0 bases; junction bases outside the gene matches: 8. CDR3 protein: CASRPHGGSSYEQYF. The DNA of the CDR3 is TGTGCCAGCAGACCACACGGGGGGAGCTCCTACGAGCAGTACTTC.

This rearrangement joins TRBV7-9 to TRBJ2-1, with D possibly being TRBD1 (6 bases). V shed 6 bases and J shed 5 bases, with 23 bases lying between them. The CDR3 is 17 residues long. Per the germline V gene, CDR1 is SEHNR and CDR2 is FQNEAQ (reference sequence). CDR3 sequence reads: CASSLGSDSPYNNEQFF. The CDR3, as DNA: TGTGCCAGCAGTCTTGGCTCGGACAGTCCTTACAACAATGAGCAGTTCTTC.

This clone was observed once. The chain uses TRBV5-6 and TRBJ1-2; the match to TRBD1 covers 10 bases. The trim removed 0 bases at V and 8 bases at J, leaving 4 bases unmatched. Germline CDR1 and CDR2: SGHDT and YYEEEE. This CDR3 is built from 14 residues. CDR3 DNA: TGTGCCAGCAGCTTGGTAGGGACAGGGGTCGGCTACACCTTC. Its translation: CASSLVGTGVGYTF.

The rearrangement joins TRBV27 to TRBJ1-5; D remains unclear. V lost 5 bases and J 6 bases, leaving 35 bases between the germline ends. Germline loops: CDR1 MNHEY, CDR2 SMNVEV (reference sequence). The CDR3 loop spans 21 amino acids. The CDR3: CASSAWEVSKWYESWGQPQHF. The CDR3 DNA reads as TGTGCCAGCAGTGCGTGGGAGGTTTCCAAGTGGTACGAGTCGTGGGGTCAGCCCCAGCATTTT.

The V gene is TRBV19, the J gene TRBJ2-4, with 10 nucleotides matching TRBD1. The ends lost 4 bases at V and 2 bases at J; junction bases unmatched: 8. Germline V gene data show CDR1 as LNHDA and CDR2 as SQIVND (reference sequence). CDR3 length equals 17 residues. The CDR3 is CASSTSRTGGTKNIQYF. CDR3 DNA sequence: TGTGCCAGTAGTACCTCTCGGACAGGGGGAACCAAAAACATTCAGTACTTC.

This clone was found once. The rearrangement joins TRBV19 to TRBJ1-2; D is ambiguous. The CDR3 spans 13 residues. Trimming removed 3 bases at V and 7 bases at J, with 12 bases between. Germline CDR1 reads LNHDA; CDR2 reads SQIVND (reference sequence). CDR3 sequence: CASSIGGYGGYTF. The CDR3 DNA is TGTGCCAGTAGTATTGGAGGGTATGGTGGCTACACCTTC.

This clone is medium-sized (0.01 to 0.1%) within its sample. The CDR3 spells CASSAGAYEQYF. DNA of the CDR3: TGTGCCAGCAGTGCAGGGGCCTACGAGCAGTACTTC. This chain joins TRBV6-1 and TRBJ2-7; weak D call: TRBD1 (6 bases). The CDR3 is 12 amino acids. The V gene lost 4 bases and the J gene lost 2 bases, with 6 bases spanning the gap. The germline V gene has CDR1 MNHNS and CDR2 SASEGT.

This CDR3 reads CASKSRTSGLAEQYF. CDR3 sequence (DNA): TGTGCCAGCAAATCGAGGACTAGCGGCCTAGCGGAGCAGTACTTC. The rearrangement uses TRBV6-4 and TRBJ2-7; 10 nucleotides line up with TRBD2. V shed 7 bases, J shed 7 bases, and the junction held 13 bases outside the gene matches. Germline V gives CDR1 MRHNA, CDR2 SNTAGT. This CDR3 has 15 residues.

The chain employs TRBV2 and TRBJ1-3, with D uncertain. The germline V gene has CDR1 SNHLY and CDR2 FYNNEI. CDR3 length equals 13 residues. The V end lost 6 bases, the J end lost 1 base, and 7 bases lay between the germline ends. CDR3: CASRFTSGNTIYF. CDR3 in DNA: TGTGCCAGCAGATTCACTTCTGGAAACACCATATATTTT. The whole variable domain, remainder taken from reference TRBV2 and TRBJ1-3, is EPEVTQTPSHQVTQMGQEVILRCVPISNHLYFYWYRQILGQKVEFLVSFYNNEISEKSEIFDDQFSVERPDGSNFTLKIRSTKLEDSAMYFCASRFTSGNTIYFGEGSWLTVV.

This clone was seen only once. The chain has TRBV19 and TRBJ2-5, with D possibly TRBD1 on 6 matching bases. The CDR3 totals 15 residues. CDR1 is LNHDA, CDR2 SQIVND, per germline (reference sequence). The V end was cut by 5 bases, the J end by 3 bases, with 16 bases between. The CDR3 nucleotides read TGTGCCAGTAGTCTAGGGTGGGCAGGGGAAGAGACCCAGTACTTC. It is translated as CASSLGWAGEETQYF.

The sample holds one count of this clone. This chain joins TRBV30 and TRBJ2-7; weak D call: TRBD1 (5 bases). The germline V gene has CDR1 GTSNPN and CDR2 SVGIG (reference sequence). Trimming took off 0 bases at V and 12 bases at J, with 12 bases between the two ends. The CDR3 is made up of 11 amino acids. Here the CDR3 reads CAWSVGALWYF. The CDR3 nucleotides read TGTGCCTGGAGTGTAGGGGCTCTCTGGTACTTC.

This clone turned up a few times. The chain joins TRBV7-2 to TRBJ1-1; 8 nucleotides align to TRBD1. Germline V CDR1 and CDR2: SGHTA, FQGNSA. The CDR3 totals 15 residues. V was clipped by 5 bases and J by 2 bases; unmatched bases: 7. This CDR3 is CASSQGQVFNTEAFF. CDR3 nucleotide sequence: TGTGCCAGCAGCCAGGGACAGGTCTTTAACACTGAAGCTTTCTTT.

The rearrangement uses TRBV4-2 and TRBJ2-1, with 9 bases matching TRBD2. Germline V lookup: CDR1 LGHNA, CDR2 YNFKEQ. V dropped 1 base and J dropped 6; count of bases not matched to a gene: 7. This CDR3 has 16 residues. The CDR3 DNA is TGTGCCAGCAGCCAAGGGCCTGGCGGGAGGGGCAATGAGCAGTTCTTC. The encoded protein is CASSQGPGGRGNEQFF.

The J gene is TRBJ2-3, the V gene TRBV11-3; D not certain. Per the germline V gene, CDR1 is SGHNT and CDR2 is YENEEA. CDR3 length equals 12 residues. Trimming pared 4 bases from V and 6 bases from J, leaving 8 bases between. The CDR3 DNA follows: TGTGCCAGCAGCTCCCGGTGGGATACGCAGTATTTT. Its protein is CASSSRWDTQYF.

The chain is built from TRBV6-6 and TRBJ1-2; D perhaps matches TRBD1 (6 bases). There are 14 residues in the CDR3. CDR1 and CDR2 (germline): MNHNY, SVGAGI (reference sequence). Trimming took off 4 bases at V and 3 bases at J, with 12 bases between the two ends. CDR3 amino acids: CASSSDRRHYGYTF. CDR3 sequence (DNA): TGTGCCAGCAGTTCCGACAGGCGACACTATGGCTACACCTTC.